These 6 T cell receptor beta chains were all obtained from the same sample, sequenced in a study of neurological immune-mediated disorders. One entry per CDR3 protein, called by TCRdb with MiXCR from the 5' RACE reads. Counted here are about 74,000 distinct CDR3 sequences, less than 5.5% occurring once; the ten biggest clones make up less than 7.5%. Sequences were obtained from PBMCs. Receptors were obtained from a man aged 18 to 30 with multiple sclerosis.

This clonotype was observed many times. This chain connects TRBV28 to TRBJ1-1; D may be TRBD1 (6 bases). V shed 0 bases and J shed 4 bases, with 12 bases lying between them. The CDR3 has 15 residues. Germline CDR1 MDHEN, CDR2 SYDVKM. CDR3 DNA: TGTGCCAGCAGTTTATGGGGGGGCGGAGGCACTGAAGCTTTCTTT. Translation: CASSLWGGGGTEAFF. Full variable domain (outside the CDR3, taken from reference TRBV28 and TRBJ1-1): DVKVTQSSRYLVKRTGEKVFLECVQDMDHENMFWYRQDPGLGLRLIYFSYDVKMKEKGDIPEGYSVSREKKERFSLILESASTNQTSMYLCASSLWGGGGTEAFFGQGTRLTVV.

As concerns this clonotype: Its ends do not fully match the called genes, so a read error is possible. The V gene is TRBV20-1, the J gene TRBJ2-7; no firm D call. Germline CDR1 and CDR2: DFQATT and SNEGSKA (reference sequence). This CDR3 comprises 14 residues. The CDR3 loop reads CSARTDHSSDEQYF. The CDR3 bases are TGCAGTGCTAGAACAGATCATTCCTCCGACGAGCAGTACTTC.

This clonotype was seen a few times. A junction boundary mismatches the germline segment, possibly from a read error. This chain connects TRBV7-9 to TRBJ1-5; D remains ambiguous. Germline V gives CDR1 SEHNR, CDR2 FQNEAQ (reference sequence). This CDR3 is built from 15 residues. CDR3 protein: CASSSTGPGTQPQNF. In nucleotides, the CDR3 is TGTGCCAGCAGCTCAACCGGACCTGGAACTCAGCCCCAGAATTTT.

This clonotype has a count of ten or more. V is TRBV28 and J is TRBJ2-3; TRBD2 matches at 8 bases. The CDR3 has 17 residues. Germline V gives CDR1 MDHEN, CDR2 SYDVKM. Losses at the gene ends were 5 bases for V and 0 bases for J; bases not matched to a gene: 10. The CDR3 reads CASSQPGLGTSTDTQYF. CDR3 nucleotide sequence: TGTGCCAGCAGTCAACCGGGACTAGGAACTAGCACAGATACGCAGTATTTT.

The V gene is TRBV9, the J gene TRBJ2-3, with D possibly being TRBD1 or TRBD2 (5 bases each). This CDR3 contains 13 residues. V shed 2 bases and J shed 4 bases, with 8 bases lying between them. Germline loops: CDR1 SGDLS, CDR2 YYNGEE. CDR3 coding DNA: TGTGCCAGCAGCGTGAGAGGGGCAGATACGCAGTATTTT. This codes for CASSVRGADTQYF.

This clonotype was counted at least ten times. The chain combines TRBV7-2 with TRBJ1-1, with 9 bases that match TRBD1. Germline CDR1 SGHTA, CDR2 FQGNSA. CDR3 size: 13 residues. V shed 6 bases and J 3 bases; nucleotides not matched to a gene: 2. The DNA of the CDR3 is TGTGCCAGCAGGGGACAGGGAGACACTGAAGCTTTCTTT. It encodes CASRGQGDTEAFF.